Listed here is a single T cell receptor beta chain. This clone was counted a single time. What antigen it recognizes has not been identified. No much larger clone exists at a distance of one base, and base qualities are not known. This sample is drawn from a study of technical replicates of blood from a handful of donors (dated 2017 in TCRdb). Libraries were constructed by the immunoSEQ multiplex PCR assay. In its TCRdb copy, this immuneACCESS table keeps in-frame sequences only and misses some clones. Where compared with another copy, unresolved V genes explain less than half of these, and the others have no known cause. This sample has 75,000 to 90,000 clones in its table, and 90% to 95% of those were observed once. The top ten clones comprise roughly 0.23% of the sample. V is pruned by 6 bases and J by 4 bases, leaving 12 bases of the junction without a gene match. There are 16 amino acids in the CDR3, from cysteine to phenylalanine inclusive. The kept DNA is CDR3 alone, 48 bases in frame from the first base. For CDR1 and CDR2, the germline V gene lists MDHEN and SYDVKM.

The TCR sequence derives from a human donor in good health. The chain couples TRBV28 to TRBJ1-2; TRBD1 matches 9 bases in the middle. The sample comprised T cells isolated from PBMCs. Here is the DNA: TGTGCCAGCAGATCCGGGACAGGGATAGGGGGCTATGGCTACACCTTC. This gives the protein CASRSGTGIGGYGYTF.